The 18 T cell receptor beta chains below were found in one sample sequenced in a study of cytomegalovirus exposure and HLA in healthy donors. PCR amplification relied on 60 Vbeta primers (plus 13 Jbeta primers). Sequenced by immunoSEQ multiplex PCR; TCRdb stores in-frame clones only, minus some. The repertoire holds 150,000 to 200,000 clones, with less than 85% as singletons. Sequencing was done on a sample of PBMCs. The receptors originated from a man in his forties in good health and CMV-seronegative.

This clone appeared once. V gene TRBV6-1 combines with J gene TRBJ1-6, with D unclear. V was shortened by 0 bases and J by 7 bases, with 4 bases between the two germline ends. The germline CDR1 and CDR2 sequences are MNHNS and SASEGT. The CDR3 length is 13 residues. The CDR3 DNA reads as TGTGCCAGCAGTGAAGCCGAGAATTCACCCCTCCACTTT. Residues: CASSEAENSPLHF.

This clone showed up just once. The chain links TRBV7-9 to TRBJ2-7, with D possibly TRBD2 on 6 matching bases. Germline V lookup: CDR1 SEHNR, CDR2 FQNEAQ (reference sequence). CDR3 length: 13 amino acids. V was clipped by 2 bases and J by 4 bases, with 9 bases between them. The CDR3 region is CASSLRAGYEQYF. CDR3 bases: TGTGCCAGCAGCTTAAGGGCGGGGTACGAGCAGTACTTC.

This clone has only one observation. The rearrangement joins TRBV4-3 to TRBJ2-7; D gene uncertain. Germline CDR1 reads LGHNA; CDR2 reads YSLEER. Trimming shortened V by 0 bases and J by 5 bases, and 5 bases separated the two germline ends. The CDR3 consists of 12 residues. The CDR3 here is CASSQDTNEQYF. CDR3 nucleotides: TGCGCCAGCAGCCAAGATACTAACGAGCAGTACTTC.

The chain recombines TRBV7-9 with TRBJ2-3, with D possibly being TRBD1 (5 bases). This CDR3 spans 15 amino acids. The germline V and J ends were trimmed by 3 bases and 2 bases, with 12 bases remaining between them. The V gene's germline CDR1 is SEHNR and CDR2 FQNEAQ (reference sequence). CDR3 protein: CASSFRQGSTDTQYF. CDR3 nucleotide sequence: TGTGCCAGCAGCTTTCGGCAGGGATCCACAGATACGCAGTATTTT.

This clone was detected only once. The chain joins TRBV12-5 to TRBJ1-5; D perhaps matches TRBD1 (5 bases). V was shortened by 8 bases and J by 6 bases, with 23 bases between the two germline ends. The CDR3 is made up of 16 amino acids. Germline CDR1 LGHNT, CDR2 FRNRAP. This CDR3 reads CASTQGGGGVRQPQHF. CDR3 sequence (DNA): TGTGCTAGTACCCAGGGTGGGGGGGGAGTACGTCAGCCCCAGCATTTT.

CDR3 loop: CASSAGDYEQYF. CDR3 in DNA: TGTGCCAGCAGCGCCGGGGACTACGAGCAGTACTTC. The chain combines TRBV7-3 with TRBJ2-7; perhaps TRBD2 as D (5 bases). The CDR3 runs to 12 residues. Germline assignment: CDR1 SGHTA and CDR2 FQGTGA. The ends were cut back, 5 bases at V and 3 bases at J, with 8 bases in the middle.

The rearrangement joins TRBV6-5 to TRBJ1-2, with 8 nucleotides matching TRBD1. CDR3 length equals 12 residues. V trimming: 8 bases; J trimming: 3 bases; junction bases outside the gene matches: 2. Per germline, CDR1 MNHEY and CDR2 SVGAGI. The CDR3 sequence: CASAGQDYGYTF. CDR3 DNA sequence: TGTGCCAGCGCGGGACAGGACTATGGCTACACCTTC.

The chain couples TRBV5-1 to TRBJ2-3; 13 nucleotides line up with TRBD2. The CDR3 consists of 17 residues. CDR1 is SGHRS and CDR2 is YFSETQ in the germline V gene. The V gene end was trimmed by 4 bases and the J gene end by 3 bases; junction bases not matched to a gene: 8. CDR3: CASSPWTSGGRTDTQYF. In nucleotides, the CDR3 is TGCGCCAGCAGCCCGTGGACTAGCGGGGGCAGAACAGATACGCAGTATTTT. The full variable domain, its missing parts supplied by reference TRBV5-1 and TRBJ2-3, is KAGVTQTPRYLIKTRGQQVTLSCSPISGHRSVSWYQQTPGQGLQFLFEYFSETQRNKGNFPGRFSGRQFSNSRSEMNVSTLELGDSALYLCASSPWTSGGRTDTQYFGPGTRLTVL.

The CDR3 DNA follows: TGCGCCAGCAGTGCGGGACTAGCGGGGGGGCCTGGAGATACGCAGTATTTT. This codes for CASSAGLAGGPGDTQYF. The V and J genes are TRBV10-1 and TRBJ2-3; the match to TRBD2 covers 16 bases. The CDR3 spans 17 residues. Germline V gene sequence: CDR1 WNHNN, CDR2 SYGVQD (reference sequence). V shed 4 bases, J shed 5 bases, and the junction held 6 bases outside the gene matches.

The V gene is TRBV27, the J gene TRBJ1-5, with TRBD1 matching over 9 bases. This CDR3 region has 19 residues. V dropped 3 bases and J dropped 3; count of bases not matched to a gene: 15. The germline V gene has CDR1 MNHEY and CDR2 SMNVEV (reference sequence). CDR3: CASSFLPGTGTGNNQPQHF. CDR3 nucleotide sequence: TGTGCCAGCAGTTTCTTGCCCGGGACAGGGACTGGGAACAATCAGCCCCAGCATTTT.

V gene TRBV5-1 combines with J gene TRBJ2-3; a possible D gene is TRBD1 (6 bases). The V end was cut by 1 base, the J end by 2 bases, with 11 bases between. CDR3 length: 15 amino acids. The germline V gene has CDR1 SGHRS and CDR2 YFSETQ. This CDR3 is CASSLRGTNTDTQYF. DNA of the CDR3: TGCGCCAGCAGCTTGAGAGGGACAAACACAGATACGCAGTATTTT. Based on the CDR3 plus reference TRBV5-1 and TRBJ2-3, the full variable domain is KAGVTQTPRYLIKTRGQQVTLSCSPISGHRSVSWYQQTPGQGLQFLFEYFSETQRNKGNFPGRFSGRQFSNSRSEMNVSTLELGDSALYLCASSLRGTNTDTQYFGPGTRLTVL.

The V gene is TRBV14, the J gene TRBJ2-7; the match to TRBD1 covers 7 bases. The CDR3 extends over 14 amino acids. With 2 bases clipped from V and 2 bases from J, the junction kept 3 bases outside the gene matches. In germline, CDR1 is SGHDN, CDR2 FVKESK. This chain's CDR3 is CASSQWTGAYEQYF. The CDR3, as DNA: TGTGCCAGCAGCCAATGGACAGGTGCCTACGAGCAGTACTTC.

The gene calls are TRBV15 and TRBJ1-5; D not certain. V dropped 1 base and J dropped 2 bases, with 6 bases sitting between them. The CDR3 is 14 residues long. CDR1 LNHNV and CDR2 YYDKDF come from the germline V gene (reference sequence). The CDR3 nucleotides read TGTGCCACCAGCAGAGGGAGGGGCAATCAGCCCCAGCATTTT. Its translation: CATSRGRGNQPQHF.

The chain links TRBV23-1 to TRBJ2-3; a weak D match, TRBD1 (5 bases). TRBV23-1 is known as an ORF, though its function is uncertain. The CDR3 runs to 16 residues. V lost 0 bases and J lost 2, with 12 bases in between. CDR3 DNA: TGCGCCAGCAGTCAATCGAAAGGGGCCCCCACAGATACGCAGTATTTT. The encoded protein is CASSQSKGAPTDTQYF.

The chain links TRBV4-1 to TRBJ2-7; a weak D match, TRBD2 (7 bases). Per the germline V gene, CDR1 is MGHRA and CDR2 is YSYEKL. V dropped 0 bases and J dropped 0 bases, with 18 bases sitting between them. There are 18 residues in the CDR3. In nucleotides, the CDR3 is TGCGCCAGCAGCCAAGATACGGGGAGGGGGACGAGCTCCTACGAGCAGTACTTC. Encoded protein: CASSQDTGRGTSSYEQYF.

V gene TRBV6-6 combines with J gene TRBJ1-1, with 8 bases fitting TRBD1. This CDR3 is 14 amino acids long. Germline CDR1 is MNHNY and CDR2 is SVGAGI (reference sequence). V gave up 5 bases and J gave up 7 bases; unmatched junction bases: 9. The CDR3 is CASSPSDRVNEAFF. In DNA, the CDR3 is TGTGCCAGCAGTCCCTCGGACAGGGTTAATGAAGCTTTCTTT.

This sequence joins TRBV28 and TRBJ2-5, with 8 bases that match TRBD1. J lost 3 bases, V lost 4 bases, and 7 bases had no gene match. CDR1 MDHEN and CDR2 SYDVKM come from the germline V gene. This CDR3 region has 15 residues. The CDR3 here is CASSSRRDRKETQYF. The CDR3 DNA is TGTGCCAGCAGTTCACGCCGGGACAGGAAAGAGACCCAGTACTTC.

This clone was seen only once. The chain uses TRBV10-2 and TRBJ2-3, with TRBD2 identical over 12 bases. The CDR3 contains 15 residues. J was trimmed by 7 bases and V by 7 bases; bases with no gene match: 9. Looked up from germline, CDR1 is WSHSY and CDR2 is SAAADI. The CDR3 reads CASKSASGGANTQYF. The CDR3 DNA is TGCGCCAGCAAGTCCGCTAGCGGGGGGGCAAATACGCAGTATTTT.